Listed below are T cell receptor beta chains from one sample, sequenced in a study of cytomegalovirus exposure and HLA in healthy donors. Clones were read by immunoSEQ multiplex PCR, and TCRdb kept only the in-frame ones, dropping some. In the table there are around 140,000 clones, approximately 75% of which are singletons. Material: PBMCs. The receptors derive from a man in his forties or fifties in good health and CMV-seropositive. CDR3s include the opening cysteine and the closing phenylalanine or tryptophan. Fields, in order: CDR3 length, V gene, J gene, D gene, clone size, CDR3 DNA, CDR3 protein. D genes are given only for firm matches. Not all rows give a size; the values are once, few, many and, for expanded clones, a class.

CDR3 length: 13
V gene: TRBV29-1
J gene: TRBJ1-2
D gene: .
clone size: .
CDR3 DNA: TGCAGCGTTGAATCTACAGGGAGGGGTGGCTACACCTTC
CDR3 protein: CSVESTGRGGYTF

CDR3 length: 14
V gene: TRBV7-9
J gene: TRBJ1-2
D gene: TRBD1
clone size: once
CDR3 DNA: TGTGCCAGCGGGCGGCGGCAGGGGGCCTATGGCTACACCTTC
CDR3 protein: CASGRRQGAYGYTF

CDR3 length: 16
V gene: TRBV6-6
J gene: TRBJ1-1
D gene: .
clone size: many
CDR3 DNA: TGTGCCAGCAGCCTCACTTACACTCCGGCGGGCACTGAAGCTTTCTTT
CDR3 protein: CASSLTYTPAGTEAFF

CDR3 length: 15
V gene: TRBV9
J gene: TRBJ2-7
D gene: TRBD1
clone size: .
CDR3 DNA: TGTGCCAGCAGCGCCGGGACAGGGAGCTCCTACGAGCAGTACTTC
CDR3 protein: CASSAGTGSSYEQYF

CDR3 length: 14
V gene: TRBV7-9
J gene: TRBJ2-3
D gene: TRBD1
clone size: .
CDR3 DNA: TGTGCCAGCAGCCGGGACAGGTCAACAGATACGCAGTATTTT
CDR3 protein: CASSRDRSTDTQYF

CDR3 length: 17
V gene: TRBV5-1
J gene: TRBJ2-1
D gene: TRBD2
clone size: .
CDR3 DNA: TGCGCCAGCAGCCGCAAAGCGGGGGCCAGCTCCTACAATGAGCAGTTCTTC
CDR3 protein: CASSRKAGASSYNEQFF

CDR3 length: 14
V gene: TRBV4-1
J gene: TRBJ2-5
D gene: .
clone size: .
CDR3 DNA: TGCGCCAGCAGCCTTCTTCCGGGGGTTGAGACCCAGTACTTC
CDR3 protein: CASSLLPGVETQYF

CDR3 length: 16
V gene: TRBV5-4
J gene: TRBJ2-1
D gene: TRBD2
clone size: .
CDR3 DNA: TGTGCCAGCAGGTCAGGAACTAGCGGGGGGTACAATGAGCAGTTCTTC
CDR3 protein: CASRSGTSGGYNEQFF

CDR3 length: 14
V gene: TRBV10-3
J gene: TRBJ1-5
D gene: TRBD1
clone size: .
CDR3 DNA: TGTGCCGCGTCACCGGGACAGAAAAATCAGCCCCAGCATTTT
CDR3 protein: CAASPGQKNQPQHF

CDR3 length: 16
V gene: TRBV5-1
J gene: TRBJ2-2
D gene: TRBD2
clone size: .
CDR3 DNA: TGCGCCAGCACCTCCGGGGACGGGGGGTCGGCCGGGGAGCTGTTTTTT
CDR3 protein: CASTSGDGGSAGELFF

CDR3 length: 14
V gene: TRBV9
J gene: TRBJ1-4
D gene: .
clone size: .
CDR3 DNA: TGTGCCAGCAGCGCTTTTGCAACTAATGAAAAACTGTTTTTT
CDR3 protein: CASSAFATNEKLFF

CDR3 length: 13
V gene: TRBV9
J gene: TRBJ1-2
D gene: .
clone size: .
CDR3 DNA: TGTGCCAGCAGCCCACAGGGTTACTATGGCTACACCTTC
CDR3 protein: CASSPQGYYGYTF

CDR3 length: 12
V gene: TRBV2
J gene: TRBJ1-5
D gene: .
clone size: .
CDR3 DNA: TGTGCCAGCAGTACCGACCGCGAGGCCCAGCATTTT
CDR3 protein: CASSTDREAQHF

CDR3 length: 15
V gene: TRBV10-3
J gene: TRBJ2-5
D gene: .
clone size: .
CDR3 DNA: TGTGCCATCAGTGGGGAGGGGGGAAACCAAGAGACCCAGTACTTC
CDR3 protein: CAISGEGGNQETQYF

CDR3 length: 15
V gene: TRBV5-1
J gene: TRBJ2-2
D gene: .
clone size: .
CDR3 DNA: TGCGCCAGCAGCTTGGTTGTAGCGAACACCGGGGAGCTGTTTTTT
CDR3 protein: CASSLVVANTGELFF

CDR3 length: 15
V gene: TRBV27
J gene: TRBJ1-4
D gene: TRBD1
clone size: .
CDR3 DNA: TGTGCCAGCAGTCGCACAGGGGGTAGTGGAGAAAAACTGTTTTTT
CDR3 protein: CASSRTGGSGEKLFF

CDR3 length: 16
V gene: TRBV18
J gene: TRBJ1-2
D gene: TRBD1
clone size: .
CDR3 DNA: TGTGCCAGCTCACCACCCGGGACAGCCAGTGTGATTGGCTACACCTTC
CDR3 protein: CASSPPGTASVIGYTF

CDR3 length: 15
V gene: TRBV4-3
J gene: TRBJ2-4
D gene: .
clone size: few
CDR3 DNA: TGCGCCAGCAGCCAAGATATGAGCGCCCAAAACATTCAGTACTTC
CDR3 protein: CASSQDMSAQNIQYF

CDR3 length: 16
V gene: TRBV5-1
J gene: TRBJ1-1
D gene: .
clone size: few
CDR3 DNA: TGCGCCAGCAGCCAACTGGGGTCAGGGCGGAACACTGAAGCTTTCTTT
CDR3 protein: CASSQLGSGRNTEAFF

CDR3 length: 15
V gene: TRBV27
J gene: TRBJ2-1
D gene: .
clone size: once
CDR3 DNA: TGTGCCAGCAGGACCGGGACTTTGGCCTACAATGAGCAGTTCTTC
CDR3 protein: CASRTGTLAYNEQFF

CDR3 length: 15
V gene: TRBV11-2
J gene: TRBJ2-2
D gene: TRBD1
clone size: .
CDR3 DNA: TGTGCCAGCGTGGGGACAGGGCTGAACACCGGGGAGCTGTTTTTT
CDR3 protein: CASVGTGLNTGELFF

CDR3 length: 16
V gene: TRBV7-6
J gene: TRBJ1-1
D gene: TRBD1
clone size: .
CDR3 DNA: TGTGCCAGCAGCCCCCCGACAGGGGAAGGGGACACTGAAGCTTTCTTT
CDR3 protein: CASSPPTGEGDTEAFF

CDR3 length: 14
V gene: TRBV18
J gene: TRBJ1-1
D gene: .
clone size: .
CDR3 DNA: TGTGCCAGCTCACCCCCGGGGGTGAACACTGAAGCTTTCTTT
CDR3 protein: CASSPPGVNTEAFF

CDR3 length: 15
V gene: TRBV9
J gene: TRBJ2-2
D gene: .
clone size: .
CDR3 DNA: TGTGCCAGCAGCGTGATACATCTGGACACCGGGGAGCTGTTTTTT
CDR3 protein: CASSVIHLDTGELFF

CDR3 length: 13
V gene: TRBV7-3
J gene: TRBJ2-5
D gene: TRBD1
clone size: .
CDR3 DNA: TGTGCCAGCAGCGCGGCAGGGGGAGAGACCCAGTACTTC
CDR3 protein: CASSAAGGETQYF

CDR3 length: 17
V gene: TRBV4-2
J gene: TRBJ1-2
D gene: TRBD1
clone size: .
CDR3 DNA: TGTGCCAGCAGCCAGCCCCGACCGGGACAGATGTTGGGCGGCTACACCTTC
CDR3 protein: CASSQPRPGQMLGGYTF

CDR3 length: 15
V gene: TRBV7-2
J gene: TRBJ1-5
D gene: .
clone size: .
CDR3 DNA: TGTGCCAGCAGCTTAGATTACGGGGGAAATCAGCCCCAGCATTTT
CDR3 protein: CASSLDYGGNQPQHF

CDR3 length: 15
V gene: TRBV4-1
J gene: TRBJ2-5
D gene: TRBD2
clone size: .
CDR3 DNA: TGCGCCAGCAGCCAAGAGCAGCGGGGGGGAGAGACCCAGTACTTC
CDR3 protein: CASSQEQRGGETQYF

CDR3 length: 14
V gene: TRBV6-5
J gene: TRBJ1-2
D gene: TRBD1
clone size: .
CDR3 DNA: TGTGCCAGCAGAGGGACAGGCGCCATCTATGGCTACACCTTC
CDR3 protein: CASRGTGAIYGYTF

CDR3 length: 14
V gene: TRBV19
J gene: TRBJ2-7
D gene: .
clone size: .
CDR3 DNA: TGTGCCAGTAGTAACCGGGGTACGGCCTACGAGCAGTACTTC
CDR3 protein: CASSNRGTAYEQYF

CDR3 length: 18
V gene: TRBV11-3
J gene: TRBJ2-3
D gene: TRBD2
clone size: few
CDR3 DNA: TGTGCCAGCAGCTTAGACCCCCCGGGACTAGCAATGAGAGATACGCAGTATTTT
CDR3 protein: CASSLDPPGLAMRDTQYF

CDR3 length: 15
V gene: TRBV19
J gene: TRBJ1-2
D gene: TRBD1
clone size: .
CDR3 DNA: TGTGCCTCCGTCCAGTACCACCGGGACAGTCTTGGCTACACCTTC
CDR3 protein: CASVQYHRDSLGYTF

CDR3 length: 15
V gene: TRBV5-8
J gene: TRBJ2-7
D gene: TRBD2
clone size: .
CDR3 DNA: TGTGCCAGCAGCTTGGGGGAGGGGCACTCCTACGAGCAGTACTTC
CDR3 protein: CASSLGEGHSYEQYF

CDR3 length: 15
V gene: TRBV6-5
J gene: TRBJ1-1
D gene: .
clone size: .
CDR3 DNA: TGTGCCAGCAGTTTGGGGCCTAGGTTGAACACTGAAGCTTTCTTT
CDR3 protein: CASSLGPRLNTEAFF

CDR3 length: 16
V gene: TRBV10-3
J gene: TRBJ2-5
D gene: TRBD1
clone size: .
CDR3 DNA: TGTGCCATCAGTGAGCTTTTGCAGGGGGCTGGGGAGACCCAGTACTTC
CDR3 protein: CAISELLQGAGETQYF

CDR3 length: 15
V gene: TRBV5-1
J gene: TRBJ2-2
D gene: .
clone size: .
CDR3 DNA: TGCGCCAGCAGCTTCGGGAGCCAAATGACCGGGGAGCTGTTTTTT
CDR3 protein: CASSFGSQMTGELFF

CDR3 length: 16
V gene: TRBV21-1
J gene: TRBJ2-3
D gene: .
clone size: .
CDR3 DNA: TGTGCCAGCAGCAAAGAAGGTAGCGGGAGCACAGATACGCAGTATTTT
CDR3 protein: CASSKEGSGSTDTQYF

CDR3 length: 17
V gene: TRBV19
J gene: TRBJ1-5
D gene: TRBD1
clone size: .
CDR3 DNA: TGTGCCAGTAGTATAGGGACAGGGGGAGCTATGAATCAGCCCCAGCATTTT
CDR3 protein: CASSIGTGGAMNQPQHF

CDR3 length: 17
V gene: TRBV7-8
J gene: TRBJ2-5
D gene: TRBD2
clone size: few
CDR3 DNA: TGTGCCAGCAGCTCCCCTGGCGGGAGGGCGAGGCAAGAGACCCAGTACTTC
CDR3 protein: CASSSPGGRARQETQYF

CDR3 length: 17
V gene: TRBV5-4
J gene: TRBJ2-5
D gene: TRBD2
clone size: .
CDR3 DNA: TGTGCCAGCACCTCGTCGGCTAGCGGGGGTCCGGTTGAGACCCAGTACTTC
CDR3 protein: CASTSSASGGPVETQYF

CDR3 length: 15
V gene: TRBV27
J gene: TRBJ1-1
D gene: .
clone size: .
CDR3 DNA: TGTGCCAGCAGTTTTAGAGGGGCGCGGGGAACTGAAGCTTTCTTT
CDR3 protein: CASSFRGARGTEAFF

CDR3 length: 16
V gene: TRBV15
J gene: TRBJ2-4
D gene: .
clone size: .
CDR3 DNA: TGTGCCACCAGCACAGGACAGACTGGGGCCAAAAACATTCAGTACTTC
CDR3 protein: CATSTGQTGAKNIQYF

CDR3 length: 12
V gene: TRBV7-6
J gene: TRBJ2-5
D gene: .
clone size: few
CDR3 DNA: TGTGCCAGCAGTCGGGTCCAAGAGACCCAGTACTTC
CDR3 protein: CASSRVQETQYF

CDR3 length: 16
V gene: TRBV7-2
J gene: TRBJ2-2
D gene: TRBD1
clone size: .
CDR3 DNA: TGTGCCAGCAGCTTGACAGGGGGTTTGCAAGGCGGGGAGCTGTTTTTT
CDR3 protein: CASSLTGGLQGGELFF

CDR3 length: 16
V gene: TRBV5-6
J gene: TRBJ1-1
D gene: TRBD1
clone size: .
CDR3 DNA: TGTGCCAGCAGCTTGTTGGGGACAGGGGTTCTCACTGAAGCTTTCTTT
CDR3 protein: CASSLLGTGVLTEAFF